What follows are 11 T cell receptor beta chains derived from one specimen sequenced in a study of glioma-infiltrating T cells (dated by TCRdb to 2016 to 2017). TCRdb shows the sequencer as Illumina MiSeq. TCR alpha and beta CDR3 regions were amplified with the iRepertoire nested amplicon-rescue multiplex PCR (arm-PCR) platform from RNA. Clones were called with MiXCR by TCRdb after fastp trimmed the public reads at Q25, and only in-frame beta chains were retained. Each entry is one CDR3 protein sequence, shown with its most common DNA and genes. The sample contains 100,000 to 150,000 distinct CDR3 sequences, approximately 25% of them found a single time. The ten biggest clones cover approximately 14% of the sample. The source material was glioma tissue, nonneoplastic brain tissue, or PBMCs (not recorded which). All receptors come from a human donor with low-grade glioma or glioblastoma, undergoing nonglioma brain surgery, or in good health (not recorded which).

The J gene is TRBJ1-1, the V gene TRBV30; possible D gene TRBD1, 6 bases. CDR3 length equals 13 residues. Trimming took 5 bases from V and 7 from J, leaving 17 bases between them. CDR1 is GTSNPN and CDR2 is SVGIG in the germline V gene (reference sequence). The CDR3 region has the DNA TGTGCCTGGCACCGGGACAAAACTTTTGAAGCTTTCTTT. Its protein product is CAWHRDKTFEAFF.

This clonotype came up many times. The chain's CDR3 is CASRRDRSYNEQFF. CDR3 sequence (DNA): TGTGCCAGCAGGCGGGATCGATCCTACAATGAGCAGTTCTTC. The rearrangement uses TRBV3-1 and TRBJ2-1, with D possibly being TRBD2 (6 bases). The V end lost 6 bases, the J end lost 1 base, and 10 bases lay between the germline ends. In germline, CDR1 is LGHDT, CDR2 YNNKEL (reference sequence). This CDR3 region has 14 residues.

The gene calls are TRBV5-4 and TRBJ2-3, with D perhaps TRBD2 (6 bases). Per germline, CDR1 SGHNT and CDR2 YYREEE (reference sequence). Trimming removed 10 bases from V and 2 bases from J, with 14 bases in between. The CDR3 is 13 amino acids. CDR3 in amino acids: CAGYRRDTDTQYF. The CDR3 DNA reads TGTGCCGGATACAGGAGGGACACAGATACGCAGTATTTT.

Ten or more counts support this clonotype. J is TRBJ2-7 and V is TRBV29-1, with D possibly TRBD1 on 5 matching bases. The V and J ends lost 3 bases and 0 bases respectively, with 9 bases between them. The CDR3 has 13 amino acids. Germline values: CDR1 SQVTM, CDR2 ANQGSEA. The CDR3 reads CSVEDMSSYEQYF. For the CDR3, the DNA is TGCAGCGTTGAGGACATGAGCTCCTACGAGCAGTACTTC.

As regards this clonotype: A read error may explain this, as a much larger clone is one base away. This chain joins TRBV27 and TRBJ1-3, with 9 bases fitting TRBD1. CDR3 length equals 16 residues. From germline, CDR1 is MNHEY and CDR2 SMNVEV (reference sequence). CDR3 nucleotide sequence: TGTGGCAGCAGTCAGGGACAGGGAAGATCTGGAAACACCATATATTTT. Amino acid sequence: CGSSQGQGRSGNTIYF.

This clonotype has at least ten counts. This chain connects TRBV28 to TRBJ2-2, with 16 nucleotides matching TRBD2. The trim removed 0 bases at V and 6 bases at J, leaving 1 base unmatched. The CDR3 is 17 residues long. Germline CDR1 MDHEN, CDR2 SYDVKM. The CDR3 loop reads CASSLWGLAGGPGELFF. The CDR3 nucleotides read TGTGCCAGCAGTTTATGGGGACTAGCGGGAGGGCCCGGGGAGCTGTTTTTT.

This clonotype was counted only a few times. The rearrangement joins TRBV2 to TRBJ1-2; 11 bases are a match to TRBD1. The CDR3 is 14 residues long. With 6 bases clipped from V and 3 bases from J, the junction kept 3 bases outside the gene matches. The germline V gene encodes CDR1 SNHLY and CDR2 FYNNEI. The CDR3 sequence: CASRGQGVYYGYTF. DNA for the CDR3: TGTGCCAGCAGGGGACAGGGGGTCTACTATGGCTACACCTTC.

This clonotype was recorded at least ten times. The genes are TRBV4-2 and TRBJ2-1, with 10 bases matching TRBD2. The germline gives CDR1 LGHNA, CDR2 YNFKEQ. This CDR3 comprises 17 residues. Unmatched junction bases numbered 2, after V lost 0 bases and J lost 0 bases. The CDR3 sequence is CASSQDASGSSYNEQFF. CDR3 sequence (DNA): TGTGCCAGCAGCCAAGATGCTAGCGGGAGCTCCTACAATGAGCAGTTCTTC.

The gene calls are TRBV4-3 and TRBJ2-1; TRBD2 matches 11 bases. CDR3 length equals 15 residues. Trimming at V came to 1 base and at J to 6 bases, leaving 2 bases not matched to a gene. Germline V gene lookup returns CDR1 LGHNA and CDR2 YSLEER. The CDR3: CASSQGLAGRNEQFF. CDR3 coding DNA: TGCGCCAGCAGCCAAGGACTAGCGGGGCGCAATGAGCAGTTCTTC.

In this sample, this clonotype turned up a few times. This may stem from a read error, because a much larger clone lies one nucleotide away. The chain uses TRBV6-2 or TRBV6-3 and TRBJ2-3; 13 positions match TRBD2. Germline CDR1 and CDR2: MNHEY and SVGEGT. The V gene end was trimmed by 3 bases and the J gene end by 4 bases; junction bases not matched to a gene: 1. The CDR3 loop spans 15 amino acids. CDR3 sequence reads: CASSYGTSGADTQYF. For the CDR3, the DNA is TGTGCCAGCAGTTATGGGACTAGCGGGGCAGATACGCAGTATTTT.

This clonotype appeared many times. The chain employs TRBV28 and TRBJ2-7; no definite D call. This CDR3 has 11 residues. Germline CDR1 MDHEN, CDR2 SYDVKM. The ends were cut back, 10 bases at V and 0 bases at J, with 7 bases in the middle. The CDR3 loop is CATESSYEQYF. The DNA of the CDR3 is TGTGCCACCGAGAGCTCCTACGAGCAGTACTTC.